The 23 T cell receptor beta chains in this list originate from one sample, sequenced in a study of blood T cell repertoires in COVID-19. Produced via immunoSEQ multiplex PCR; TCRdb's table is partial and in-frame only. The sample yields a few hundred thousand clones, 75% to 90% seen once. Sequenced sample: peripheral blood. The receptors come from a woman between 40 and 50 years old who had recovered from COVID-19.

The chain combines TRBV30 with TRBJ1-4; 11 bases map to TRBD1. Germline V gives CDR1 GTSNPN, CDR2 SVGIG (reference sequence). CDR3 length: 15 amino acids. J gave up 8 bases and V 1 base, and 6 bases lay outside the gene matches. CDR3 residues: CAWSAAGQGEEKLFF. The CDR3 coding sequence is TGTGCCTGGAGTGCCGCGGGACAGGGGGAGGAAAAACTGTTTTTT.

This sequence joins TRBV18 and TRBJ2-3; 11 positions match TRBD2. After removal of 3 bases from V and 8 bases from J, the junction contained 10 bases not matched to a gene. Germline-derived CDR1 and CDR2 are KGHSH and LQKENI. CDR3 length equals 16 residues. The CDR3 nucleotides read TGTGCCAGCTCACCGTCCACCGGGACTAGCGGATCTACGCAGTATTTT. Its translation: CASSPSTGTSGSTQYF.

The chain uses TRBV30 and TRBJ1-1, with D uncertain. Looked up from germline, CDR1 is GTSNPN and CDR2 is SVGIG (reference sequence). V lost 0 bases to trimming and J lost 2 bases, with 10 bases between them. CDR3 length: 14 amino acids. This CDR3 reads CAWSVEGFNTEAFF. The CDR3, as DNA: TGTGCCTGGAGTGTGGAGGGTTTTAACACTGAAGCTTTCTTT.

The V call is TRBV6-5, the J call TRBJ1-2; D possibly corresponds to TRBD1 (6 bases). Germline CDR1 and CDR2: MNHEY and SVGAGI. V lost 11 bases and J 0 bases, leaving 16 bases between the germline ends. There are 14 residues in the CDR3. The CDR3, as DNA: TGTGCCGGAACCACAGGGACCTCTAACTATGGCTACACCTTC. Translated, it gives CAGTTGTSNYGYTF.

This chain connects TRBV18 to TRBJ2-1; TRBD1 matches at 7 bases. The CDR3 sequence is 13 residues long. V was clipped by 3 bases and J by 5 bases; unmatched bases: 1. The germline V gene encodes CDR1 KGHSH and CDR2 LQKENI. This CDR3 is CASSPGQNNEQFF. CDR3 DNA sequence: TGTGCCAGCTCACCGGGACAGAACAATGAGCAGTTCTTC.

This chain joins TRBV20-1 and TRBJ2-5; D is uncertain. Per the germline V gene, CDR1 is DFQATT and CDR2 is SNEGSKA (reference sequence). Trimming took off 3 bases at V and 1 base at J, with 3 bases between the two ends. The CDR3 spans 11 residues. CDR3: CSASVQETQYF. The CDR3 bases are TGCAGTGCTAGCGTCCAAGAGACCCAGTACTTC.

V is TRBV6-5 and J is TRBJ1-5; the match to TRBD1 covers 7 bases. After removal of 10 bases from V and 9 bases from J, the junction contained 12 bases not matched to a gene. Germline V gene sequence: CDR1 MNHEY, CDR2 SVGAGI. There are 13 residues in the CDR3. The CDR3 sequence is CAKRDSRLRPQHF. For the CDR3, the DNA is TGTGCCAAACGGGACAGCCGTCTCCGGCCCCAGCATTTT.

The rearrangement joins TRBV19 to TRBJ2-3; 13 bases line up with TRBD2. Germline lookup yields CDR1 LNHDA and CDR2 SQIVND (reference sequence). Trimming at V came to 3 bases and at J to 0 bases, leaving 12 bases not matched to a gene. The length of the CDR3 is 20 residues. CDR3 protein: CASSMAGPLAGGRSTDTQYF. CDR3 nucleotides: TGTGCCAGTAGTATGGCCGGGCCACTAGCGGGGGGGCGCAGCACAGATACGCAGTATTTT.

The rearrangement uses TRBV5-1 and TRBJ2-5, with a weak D call TRBD2 (7 bases). The CDR3 totals 16 residues. Trimming removed 2 bases at V and 2 bases at J, with 16 bases between. Per the germline V gene, CDR1 is SGHRS and CDR2 is YFSETQ. This CDR3 reads CASSFPQGGGQETQYF. The CDR3 nucleotides are TGCGCCAGCAGCTTTCCACAGGGCGGGGGTCAAGAGACCCAGTACTTC.

The chain recombines TRBV19 with TRBJ2-2; perhaps TRBD1 as D (5 bases). Germline values: CDR1 LNHDA, CDR2 SQIVND (reference sequence). Trimming removed 5 bases at V and 1 base at J, with 11 bases between. This CDR3 comprises 15 residues. CDR3 nucleotides: TGTGCCAGTAGTCCCAAGACAGTGAACACCGGGGAGCTGTTTTTT. Protein product: CASSPKTVNTGELFF.

The chain employs TRBV30 and TRBJ1-4; perhaps TRBD1 as D (5 bases). The CDR3 is made up of 15 amino acids. Trimming pared 3 bases from V and 4 bases from J, leaving 15 bases between. From germline, CDR1 is GTSNPN and CDR2 SVGIG (reference sequence). CDR3 DNA sequence: TGTGCCTGGAGGCCCATGGGGGGGGGTAATGAAAAACTGTTTTTT. Translated, it gives CAWRPMGGGNEKLFF.

The rearrangement uses TRBV3-1 (or the pseudogene TRBV3-2) and TRBJ2-3; D is possibly TRBD2 (6 bases). Between the trimmed V and J ends, which lost 4 bases and 2 bases, there was a span of 13 bases. The CDR3 runs to 15 residues. CDR1 LGHDT and CDR2 YNNKEL come from the germline V gene (reference sequence). CDR3 sequence: CASSRVAVNTDTQYF. The CDR3 nucleotides read TGTGCCAGCAGCCGAGTAGCGGTCAACACAGATACGCAGTATTTT.

This clone has more than one count but fewer than ten. The V and J genes are TRBV5-4 and TRBJ2-1; 7 nucleotides agree with TRBD1. Germline loops: CDR1 SGHNT, CDR2 YYREEE (reference sequence). The V segment lost 4 bases and the J segment 7 bases; nucleotides outside the gene matches: 2. This CDR3 spans 12 amino acids. CDR3 amino acids: CASSPTGNEQFF. The CDR3 bases are TGTGCCAGCAGCCCGACAGGGAATGAGCAGTTCTTC.

The rearrangement uses TRBV6-5 and TRBJ2-1, with 10 bases matching TRBD2. V trimming: 9 bases; J trimming: 9 bases; junction bases outside the gene matches: 8. The CDR3 consists of 13 residues. Germline V gene data show CDR1 as MNHEY and CDR2 as SVGAGI. For the CDR3, the DNA is TGTGCCAGTTCTAGCGGGGGCCGGGGTGAGCAGTTCTTC. It is translated as CASSSGGRGEQFF.

V gene TRBV6-2 or TRBV6-3 combines with J gene TRBJ1-5; 7 bases line up with TRBD1. The length of the CDR3 is 14 residues. The V segment lost 5 bases and the J segment 2 bases; nucleotides outside the gene matches: 3. The germline V gene has CDR1 MNHEY and CDR2 SVGEGT. The DNA for the CDR3 is TGTGCCAGCAGTCAGGGGGACGGCAATCAGCCCCAGCATTTT. It codes for CASSQGDGNQPQHF.

The chain combines TRBV3-1 (or the pseudogene TRBV3-2) with TRBJ2-2; 11 positions agree with TRBD2. The V gene's germline CDR1 is LGHDT and CDR2 YNNKEL (reference sequence). V lost 1 base and J lost 7; bases outside the gene matches: 8. The CDR3 spans 17 residues. The DNA for the CDR3 is TGTGCCAGCAGCCAAGGGCTAGCGGGAGGCGGAAGCGGGGAGCTGTTTTTT. This gives the protein CASSQGLAGGGSGELFF.

This clone is a singleton in its sample. The CDR3 region is CASSYSAGNQETQYF. Here the CDR3 DNA reads TGTGCCAGCAGTTACTCAGCGGGGAACCAAGAGACCCAGTACTTC. The rearrangement joins TRBV6-5 to TRBJ2-5; TRBD2 matches 7 bases. CDR1 and CDR2 from the germline V gene are MNHEY and SVGAGI. V shed 0 bases, J shed 0 bases, and the junction held 1 base outside the gene matches. The CDR3 covers 15 residues.

V and J are TRBV10-3 and TRBJ1-2, with 8 nucleotides matching TRBD1. Germline assignment: CDR1 ENHRY and CDR2 SYGVKD. The CDR3 totals 15 residues. With 5 bases clipped from V and 1 base from J, the junction kept 6 bases outside the gene matches. As DNA, the CDR3 is TGTGCCATCAGTTCTGGACAGGGAATTAACTATGGCTACACCTTC. It is translated as CAISSGQGINYGYTF.

V is TRBV29-1 and J is TRBJ1-4; 10 bases agree with TRBD1. The CDR3 is made up of 16 amino acids. The germline V gene encodes CDR1 SQVTM and CDR2 ANQGSEA. The trim removed 4 bases at V and 8 bases at J, leaving 13 bases unmatched. The CDR3 protein is CSVVLTGGAVEEKLFF. CDR3 sequence (DNA): TGCAGCGTTGTGTTGACAGGGGGCGCGGTGGAGGAAAAACTGTTTTTT.

The chain recombines TRBV11-2 with TRBJ2-3, with 9 positions matching TRBD1. This CDR3 comprises 15 residues. J gave up 5 bases and V 5 bases, and 8 bases lay outside the gene matches. The germline V gene has CDR1 SGHAT and CDR2 FQNNGV. The CDR3 DNA reads TGTGCCAGCAGCGGACTACAGGGGGCTGGAGATACGCAGTATTTT. Translated: CASSGLQGAGDTQYF.

This chain uses TRBV14 with TRBJ1-4, with D tentatively TRBD1 (5 bases). The ends were cut back, 3 bases at V and 7 bases at J, with 9 bases in the middle. This CDR3 spans 13 amino acids. Per germline, CDR1 SGHDN and CDR2 FVKESK. The CDR3, as DNA: TGTGCCAGCAGCCACAGGGAGGCTGAAAAACTGTTTTTT. Residues: CASSHREAEKLFF.

The chain carries TRBV10-2 and TRBJ2-3; 11 bases are shared with TRBD2. Germline V gene sequence: CDR1 WSHSY, CDR2 SAAADI. V shed 1 base and J 7 bases; nucleotides not matched to a gene: 7. The CDR3 runs to 16 residues. CDR3 amino acids: CASSELSLAGGHTQYF. The CDR3 nucleotides are TGCGCCAGCAGTGAGTTAAGTCTAGCGGGAGGTCATACGCAGTATTTT.

The chain links TRBV5-5 to TRBJ1-2; tentative D call: TRBD1 (5 bases). The CDR3 has 16 residues. Germline CDR1 is SGHKS and CDR2 is YYEKEE (reference sequence). V gave up 0 bases and J gave up 0 bases, with 12 bases separating them. The CDR3 coding sequence is TGTGCCAGCAGCTTGGACGTTCAGGGAACTAACTATGGCTACACCTTC. This sequence encodes CASSLDVQGTNYGYTF.